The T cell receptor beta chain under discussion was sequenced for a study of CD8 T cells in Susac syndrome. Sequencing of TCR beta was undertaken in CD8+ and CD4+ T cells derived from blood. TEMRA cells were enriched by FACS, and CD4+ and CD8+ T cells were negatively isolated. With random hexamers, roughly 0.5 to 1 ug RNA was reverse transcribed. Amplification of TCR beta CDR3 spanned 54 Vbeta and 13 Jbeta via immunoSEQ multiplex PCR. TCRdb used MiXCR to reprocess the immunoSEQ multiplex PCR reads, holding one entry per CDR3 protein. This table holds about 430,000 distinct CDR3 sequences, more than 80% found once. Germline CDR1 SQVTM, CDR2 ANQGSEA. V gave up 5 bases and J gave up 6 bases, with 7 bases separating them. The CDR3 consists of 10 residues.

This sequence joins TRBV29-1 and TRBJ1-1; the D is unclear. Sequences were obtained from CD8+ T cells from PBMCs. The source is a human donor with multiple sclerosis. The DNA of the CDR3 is TGCAGCGTTACCCATCCTGAAGCTTTCTTT. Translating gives CSVTHPEAFF. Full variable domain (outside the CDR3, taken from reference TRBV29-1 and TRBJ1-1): SAVISQKPSRDICQRGTSLTIQCQVDSQVTMMFWYRQQPGQSLTLIATANQGSEATYESGFVIDKFPISRPNLTFSTLTVSNMSPEDSSIYLCSVTHPEAFFGQGTRLTVV.